The 29 T cell receptor beta chains below come from one sample, sequenced in a study of vaccination effects on CD4 cells after COVID-19 (dated by TCRdb to about 2022). Antigens for these TCRs are unknown. In the ViraFEST assay, PBMC were stimulated with viral peptide pools, and antigen-specific CD4+ T cell clonotypes were then identified by expansion using TCR sequencing. After around 10 days of culture, CD4+ T cells were isolated with the EasySep CD4+ T cell isolation kit. Negative nucleocapsid antibody results before and after vaccination confirmed that the healthy vaccine recipients had no prior SARS-CoV-2 infection. Library construction relied on the immunoSEQ multiplex PCR assay. The immuneACCESS repertoire file appears here via TCRdb, limited to in-frame rearrangements. These files lack a portion of the clones; in checked studies, under half of the deficit traces to unresolved V genes, and the cause of the others is not known. Across this sample there are 55,000 or so clones, with under 70% seen only once. The ten largest account for 15% to 20% of the sample.

Sequencing was performed on CD4+ T cells from PBMCs cultured with SARS-CoV-2 spike peptides, taken before COVID-19 vaccination. The intended sense of this specimen's cell subset or site label: SARS-CoV-2 spike overlapping peptide pool stimulation. The receptor set was obtained from a human donor who received a COVID-19 vaccine.

Of note for this clone: The same CDR3 also results from other DNA sequences found in this sample. The V call is TRBV18, the J call TRBJ2-7; TRBD1 is a possible D gene (6 bases). V was cut by 3 bases and J by 6 bases, with 12 bases left in between. The germline CDR1 and CDR2 sequences are KGHSH and LQKENI. This CDR3 comprises 13 residues. CDR3 in amino acids: CASSPSDSREQYF. DNA of the CDR3: TGTGCCAGCTCACCTTCGGACAGCCGCGAGCAGTACTTC.

The gene calls are TRBV2 and TRBJ2-3; D may be TRBD1 or TRBD2 (5 bases each). The CDR3 contains 13 residues. V lost 8 bases, J lost 2 bases, and 11 bases lay in between. The germline gives CDR1 SNHLY, CDR2 FYNNEI. CDR3 nucleotide sequence: TGTGCCAGCTCCACGGGGACCACAGATACGCAGTATTTT. Its protein product is CASSTGTTDTQYF.

This sequence joins TRBV30 and TRBJ2-1, with a weak D call TRBD2 (6 bases). The germline CDR1 and CDR2 sequences are GTSNPN and SVGIG (reference sequence). This CDR3 has 15 amino acids. The V end lost 0 bases, the J end lost 0 bases, and 9 bases lay between the germline ends. In DNA form, the CDR3 reads TGTGCCTGGAGTGTACTGGGGGGCTCCTACAATGAGCAGTTCTTC. As protein: CAWSVLGGSYNEQFF.

CDR3 protein: CASTSGFAPQHF. Written as DNA, the CDR3 is TGTGCCAGCACAAGCGGCTTCGCGCCCCAGCATTTT. The chain joins TRBV6-5 to TRBJ1-5; D is unclear. Trimming left V 7 bases short and J 9 bases short, with 13 bases between. CDR3 length: 12 residues. The germline gives CDR1 MNHEY, CDR2 SVGAGI.

V is TRBV7-3 and J is TRBJ2-2, with D tentatively TRBD1 (6 bases). V gave up 4 bases and J gave up 1 base, with 16 bases separating them. The CDR3 has 17 amino acids. Germline V gene data show CDR1 as SGHTA and CDR2 as FQGTGA. The DNA of the CDR3 is TGTGCCAGCAGCTCCAGCCTAACAGGGCTGAACACCGGGGAGCTGTTTTTT. It encodes CASSSSLTGLNTGELFF.

The J gene is TRBJ2-7, the V gene TRBV7-9; D might be TRBD1 or TRBD2, each matching 5 bases. Germline V lookup: CDR1 SEHNR, CDR2 FQNEAQ (reference sequence). V was trimmed by 4 bases and J by 2 bases, leaving 18 bases between them. The CDR3 totals 16 residues. The DNA of the CDR3 is TGTGCCAGCAGCTCCGGAGTACTGGGGGAAACCTACGAGCAGTACTTC. Protein sequence: CASSSGVLGETYEQYF.

The rearrangement joins TRBV25-1 to TRBJ1-6, with D unclear. The V end was cut by 3 bases, the J end by 1 base, with 16 bases between. CDR1 MGHDK and CDR2 SYGVNS come from the germline V gene. The CDR3 consists of 18 residues. The CDR3 DNA sequence: TGTGCCAGCAGTGATCCCCCCGGGAAAAGGTCCTATAATTCACCCCTCCACTTT. Protein: CASSDPPGKRSYNSPLHF.

The chain combines TRBV5-1 with TRBJ1-4; the D gene is possibly TRBD1 (5 bases). The CDR3 totals 17 residues. From germline, CDR1 is SGHRS and CDR2 YFSETQ. Trimming removed 0 bases at V and 0 bases at J, with 12 bases between. This CDR3 is CASSLGRQRTTNEKLFF. The CDR3 nucleotides are TGCGCCAGCAGCTTGGGCCGACAGCGGACAACTAATGAAAAACTGTTTTTT.

This chain joins TRBV28 and TRBJ2-3, with 8 bases aligning to TRBD2. The CDR3 covers 19 residues. The germline gives CDR1 MDHEN, CDR2 SYDVKM. The J segment lost 3 bases and the V segment lost 4 bases, leaving 18 bases of the junction unmatched. CDR3 sequence: CASSSMAALAAIRTDTQYF. In DNA form, the CDR3 reads TGTGCCAGCAGTTCCATGGCTGCACTAGCGGCTATAAGGACAGATACGCAGTATTTT.

This sequence joins TRBV5-1 and TRBJ2-1; D is possibly TRBD2 (5 bases). With 0 bases removed from V and 9 bases from J, the gap between germline ends came to 13 bases. Germline CDR1 is SGHRS and CDR2 is YFSETQ. This CDR3 spans 14 amino acids. CDR3: CASSLGSSFPEQFF. CDR3 coding DNA: TGCGCCAGCAGCTTGGGATCTAGCTTCCCTGAGCAGTTCTTC.

The chain uses TRBV2 and TRBJ2-2, with D possibly matching TRBD1 (6 bases). The CDR3 runs to 15 residues. The V and J ends lost 5 bases and 1 base respectively, with 11 bases between them. The germline CDR1 and CDR2 sequences are SNHLY and FYNNEI. This CDR3 is CASSRRDKNTGELFF. For the CDR3, the DNA is TGTGCCAGCAGTCGCCGGGACAAGAACACCGGGGAGCTGTTTTTT.

The V call is TRBV20-1, the J call TRBJ1-1; possibly TRBD1 for D (5 bases). CDR3 length equals 14 residues. Deletions cut 3 bases from V and 4 bases from J, with 15 bases between. Looked up from germline, CDR1 is DFQATT and CDR2 is SNEGSKA (reference sequence). The DNA for the CDR3 is TGCAGTGCTAGTCGACGGGGCGGAGGCACTGAAGCTTTCTTT. This translates into CSASRRGGGTEAFF.

V and J are TRBV11-2 and TRBJ2-3; 8 positions agree with TRBD2. CDR1 and CDR2 from the germline V gene are SGHAT and FQNNGV. This CDR3 comprises 17 residues. V trimming: 0 bases; J trimming: 5 bases; junction bases outside the gene matches: 10. As DNA, the CDR3 is TGTGCCAGCAGCTTAGATGGGGCGGGGGGCCGCAGAGATACGCAGTATTTT. Protein product: CASSLDGAGGRRDTQYF.

There are a few counts of this clone. The J gene is TRBJ2-1, the V gene TRBV5-4; either TRBD1 or TRBD2 may supply D (5 bases each). The CDR3 loop spans 16 amino acids. The V gene's germline CDR1 is SGHNT and CDR2 YYREEE (reference sequence). V shed 4 bases and J shed 0 bases, with 14 bases lying between them. The CDR3 region has the DNA TGTGCCAGCAGCAATTTAGTGGGGGTCTCCTACAATGAGCAGTTCTTC. It specifies CASSNLVGVSYNEQFF.

V and J are TRBV2 and TRBJ2-7, with TRBD1 matching over 7 bases. V lost 5 bases to trimming and J lost 6 bases; unmatched junction nucleotides: 10. CDR1 SNHLY and CDR2 FYNNEI come from the germline V gene. This CDR3 has 14 amino acids. Written as DNA, the CDR3 is TGTGCCAGCAGTCAAAATACAGGGGCCGGCGAGCAGTACTTC. Protein sequence: CASSQNTGAGEQYF. Drawing the rest from reference TRBV2 and TRBJ2-7, the complete variable domain is EPEVTQTPSHQVTQMGQEVILRCVPISNHLYFYWYRQILGQKVEFLVSFYNNEISEKSEIFDDQFSVERPDGSNFTLKIRSTKLEDSAMYFCASSQNTGAGEQYFGPGTRLTVT.

The V gene is TRBV27, the J gene TRBJ1-4; D ambiguous. Germline CDR1 and CDR2: MNHEY and SMNVEV (reference sequence). V was shortened by 3 bases and J by 8 bases, with 10 bases between the two germline ends. The length of the CDR3 is 13 residues. The DNA for the CDR3 is TGTGCCAGCAGTTTTTCTATTGGCGAAAAACTGTTTTTT. Translation gives CASSFSIGEKLFF.

This sequence joins TRBV28 and TRBJ1-2; D not resolved. The ends were cut back, 3 bases at V and 3 bases at J, with 8 bases in the middle. Germline loops: CDR1 MDHEN, CDR2 SYDVKM. This CDR3 region has 13 residues. As DNA, the CDR3 is TGTGCCAGCAGTTTGAGCTACGACTATGGCTACACCTTC. This codes for CASSLSYDYGYTF.

This chain joins TRBV6-6 and TRBJ1-4, with 8 bases aligning to TRBD1. Germline-derived CDR1 and CDR2 are MNHNY and SVGAGI (reference sequence). Trimming at V came to 4 bases and at J to 4 bases, leaving 5 bases not matched to a gene. The CDR3 contains 15 residues. The CDR3 is CASSSGTGFNEKLFF. Here the CDR3 DNA reads TGTGCCAGCAGTTCTGGGACAGGCTTTAATGAAAAACTGTTTTTT.

V usage is TRBV28 and J usage is TRBJ1-2; TRBD1 matches at 11 bases. This CDR3 comprises 13 residues. Looked up from germline, CDR1 is MDHEN and CDR2 is SYDVKM. V was clipped by 11 bases and J by 5 bases; unmatched bases: 7. The CDR3 protein is CAGQGALGYGYTF. The CDR3, as DNA: TGTGCCGGACAGGGGGCTTTGGGGTATGGCTACACCTTC.

The rearrangement links TRBV6-5 to TRBJ2-7; 8 bases fit TRBD2. The CDR3 sequence is 15 residues long. With V trimmed by 6 bases and J by 1 base, 8 bases remained unmatched. Looked up from germline, CDR1 is MNHEY and CDR2 is SVGAGI. The CDR3 nucleotides read TGTGCCAGCAGGTCGAATAGCGGGAAATCCTACGAGCAGTACTTC. It yields the protein CASRSNSGKSYEQYF.

V usage is TRBV6-5 and J usage is TRBJ1-4; 7 bases agree with TRBD1. V was pared by 0 bases and J by 7 bases, with 2 bases of the junction left unmatched. The CDR3 totals 14 residues. Looked up from germline, CDR1 is MNHEY and CDR2 is SVGAGI. CDR3 DNA sequence: TGTGCCAGCAGTTACTCACGGGACAGTGAAAAACTGTTTTTT. It specifies CASSYSRDSEKLFF.

This clone has more than one count but fewer than ten. This rearrangement joins TRBV6-5 to TRBJ1-5; no clear D gene. The germline V and J ends were trimmed by 8 bases and 7 bases, with 6 bases remaining between them. CDR1 and CDR2 (germline): MNHEY, SVGAGI. The CDR3 totals 10 residues. The CDR3: CASAGQPQHF. CDR3 nucleotide sequence: TGTGCCAGCGCCGGGCAGCCCCAGCATTTT.

This clone was counted between two and nine times. The chain uses TRBV6-6 and TRBJ1-5; D is uncertain. Trimming took 5 bases from V and 1 from J, leaving 18 bases between them. The germline gives CDR1 MNHNY, CDR2 SVGAGI (reference sequence). The CDR3 has 17 amino acids. The DNA of the CDR3 is TGTGCCAGCAGTCCGGGATGGGCCGCGGGGAGCAATCAGCCCCAGCATTTT. Protein: CASSPGWAAGSNQPQHF.

This clone turned up a few times. The chain combines TRBV18 with TRBJ1-1, with 8 nucleotides matching TRBD1. The J segment lost 2 bases and the V segment lost 5 bases, leaving 1 base of the junction unmatched. This CDR3 has 13 amino acids. Germline V gene lookup returns CDR1 KGHSH and CDR2 LQKENI. The chain's CDR3 is CASSGQGNTEAFF. The CDR3 DNA follows: TGTGCCAGCTCAGGACAGGGTAACACTGAAGCTTTCTTT. The variable domain in full, completed from reference TRBV18 and TRBJ1-1, reads NAGVMQNPRHLVRRRGQEARLRCSPMKGHSHVYWYRQLPEEGLKFMVYLQKENIIDESGMPKERFSAEFPKEGPSILRIQQVVRGDSAAYFCASSGQGNTEAFFGQGTRLTVV.

This chain joins TRBV6-5 and TRBJ2-1; 12 bases agree with TRBD2. The germline CDR1 and CDR2 sequences are MNHEY and SVGAGI. This CDR3 contains 15 residues. V trimming: 6 bases; J trimming: 6 bases; junction bases outside the gene matches: 6. For the CDR3, the DNA is TGTGCCAGCAGCCTCACTAGCGGGGGGTTCAATGAGCAGTTCTTC. Amino acids: CASSLTSGGFNEQFF.

The chain has TRBV7-2 and TRBJ1-1; D remains unclear. Germline V gives CDR1 SGHTA, CDR2 FQGNSA. CDR3 length equals 14 residues. V was shortened by 8 bases and J by 8 bases, with 21 bases between the two germline ends. The CDR3 DNA follows: TGTGCCAGCTTTCCGGGTCAAGGCGCCGTCGAAGCTTTCTTT. Amino acids: CASFPGQGAVEAFF.

V and J are TRBV10-3 and TRBJ2-3; TRBD2 aligns across 7 bases. The CDR3 is 12 amino acids. CDR1 and CDR2 from the germline V gene are ENHRY and SYGVKD. V shed 8 bases and J 1 base; nucleotides not matched to a gene: 0. CDR3 in DNA: TGTGCCATCCGGGGGGGCACAGATACGCAGTATTTT. Encoded protein: CAIRGGTDTQYF.

The CDR3 sequence: CATKPTANTEAFF. As DNA, the CDR3 is TGTGCCACCAAACCGACAGCGAACACTGAAGCTTTCTTT. The gene calls are TRBV6-5 and TRBJ1-1; D is perhaps TRBD1 (5 bases). V gave up 10 bases and J gave up 1 base, with 13 bases separating them. From germline, CDR1 is MNHEY and CDR2 SVGAGI. The CDR3 is made up of 13 amino acids.

This chain uses TRBV5-6 with TRBJ1-3; no clear D gene. The CDR3 spans 13 residues. The V and J ends lost 2 bases and 5 bases respectively, with 8 bases between them. Germline assignment: CDR1 SGHDT and CDR2 YYEEEE. CDR3 sequence (DNA): TGTGCCAGCAGCTTCCGGGATAGAAACACCATATATTTT. Translated, it gives CASSFRDRNTIYF.